This T cell receptor beta chain was captured in a study of regulatory T cells in long-lasting Graves disease. Regarding the study as a whole: Preferential use of TRBV28, TRBJ1-2 and TRBJ2-5 was seen in persistent disease.

With iRepertoire HTBI primers and Arm-PCR of CDR3 regions, TCR beta libraries were built. TCRdb reprocessed the multiplex PCR reads via MiXCR and lists one record per CDR3 protein. Of some 490,000 distinct CDR3 sequences in the sample, around 12% are singletons; the top ten hold about 8.3%. Indicated time point: newly diagnosed GD, antithyroid drugs for less than 3 months. There was RNA extracted from PBMCs, and the TCR library was made from it. As regards this clonotype: The antigen is not known.

V trimming: 2 bases; J trimming: 3 bases; junction bases outside the gene matches: 5. The CDR3 extends over 15 amino acids. Germline V gene lookup returns CDR1 LNHNV and CDR2 YYDKDF (reference sequence). The sample also formed part of further work on T cells in Graves' hyperthyroidism and ophthalmopathy. Per that study: First-round RT-PCR targeting the TCR CDR3 was performed with the HTBI primer set.

This TCR was recovered from a woman in her 30s with Graves disease. The specimen was peripheral blood mononuclear cells (PBMCs), collected at new diagnosis, from a patient treated with antithyroid drugs. The genes are TRBV15 and TRBJ1-1; 8 positions agree with TRBD1. CDR3 sequence (DNA): TGTGCCACCAGCAGACCGACAGGGGAACACACTGAAGCTTTCTTT. The encoded protein is CATSRPTGEHTEAFF. Full variable domain (remainder filled in from reference TRBV15 and TRBJ1-1): DAMVIQNPRYQVTQFGKPVTLSCSQTLNHNVMYWYQQKSSQAPKLLFHYYDKDFNNEADTPDNFQSRRPNTSFCFLDIRSPGLGDTAMYLCATSRPTGEHTEAFFGQGTRLTVV.